Each of the 19 T cell receptor beta chains below was sequenced from the same sample in a study of cytomegalovirus exposure and HLA in healthy donors. Amplification used 60 Vbeta primers and 13 Jbeta primers. The data were produced by immunoSEQ multiplex PCR, yet TCRdb's version contains in-frame clones alone and is incomplete. Of 90,000 to 100,000 clones in the sample, under 90% were seen once. Sequencing was performed on PBMCs. Every receptor here comes from a man in his forties or fifties in good health and CMV-seronegative.

J is TRBJ2-5 and V is TRBV27; D is unclear. This CDR3 has 11 amino acids. Germline loops: CDR1 MNHEY, CDR2 SMNVEV (reference sequence). Trimming stripped 8 bases from V and 11 bases from J, with 15 bases between. CDR3 residues: CASSRRSEQYF. CDR3 DNA: TGTGCCAGCTCACGTCGTAGTGAGCAGTACTTC.

This chain links TRBV5-1 with TRBJ2-7; 8 bases agree with TRBD2. This CDR3 spans 17 amino acids. CDR1 is SGHRS, CDR2 YFSETQ, per germline. Trimming took 0 bases from V and 0 from J; bases not matched to a gene: 8. As DNA, the CDR3 is TGCGCCAGCAGCTTGGGGGGACTAGTTTCAAGCTCCTACGAGCAGTACTTC. This sequence encodes CASSLGGLVSSSYEQYF. The full variable domain, its missing parts supplied by reference TRBV5-1 and TRBJ2-7, is KAGVTQTPRYLIKTRGQQVTLSCSPISGHRSVSWYQQTPGQGLQFLFEYFSETQRNKGNFPGRFSGRQFSNSRSEMNVSTLELGDSALYLCASSLGGLVSSSYEQYFGPGTRLTVT.

This clone came up a few times. V usage is TRBV29-1 and J usage is TRBJ1-2; maybe TRBD1 (6 bases). V dropped 7 bases and J dropped 4 bases, with 16 bases sitting between them. Germline CDR1 and CDR2: SQVTM and ANQGSEA. The CDR3 sequence is 13 residues long. CDR3 nucleotide sequence: TGCAGCGCTCTCCCGGACAGCCTCTATGGCTACACCTTC. Encoded protein: CSALPDSLYGYTF. The full variable domain, rest sourced from reference TRBV29-1 and TRBJ1-2, is SAVISQKPSRDICQRGTSLTIQCQVDSQVTMMFWYRQQPGQSLTLIATANQGSEATYESGFVIDKFPISRPNLTFSTLTVSNMSPEDSSIYLCSALPDSLYGYTFGSGTRLTVV.

This clone was observed a single time. This chain connects TRBV28 to TRBJ2-7, with 9 bases that match TRBD1. The CDR3 loop spans 12 amino acids. Germline loops: CDR1 MDHEN, CDR2 SYDVKM. V lost 6 bases to trimming and J lost 3 bases; unmatched junction nucleotides: 0. CDR3 coding DNA: TGTGCCAGCAGGACAGGGGGCTACGAGCAGTACTTC. Its protein product is CASRTGGYEQYF.

The CDR3 DNA reads TGTGCCAGCAGTCAACAGGGCACAAACTATGGCTACACCTTC. The encoded protein is CASSQQGTNYGYTF. This chain links TRBV28 with TRBJ1-2; D is possibly TRBD1 (6 bases). The germline V and J ends were trimmed by 5 bases and 2 bases, with 12 bases remaining between them. Germline lookup yields CDR1 MDHEN and CDR2 SYDVKM. This CDR3 contains 14 residues.

The chain combines TRBV15 with TRBJ2-5; the D is unclear. The CDR3 has 16 amino acids. Looked up from germline, CDR1 is LNHNV and CDR2 is YYDKDF (reference sequence). Trimming stripped 0 bases from V and 1 base from J, with 12 bases between. The DNA of the CDR3 is TGTGCCACCAGCAGAGATTACGGTGAACTCCAAGAGACCCAGTACTTC. Its translation: CATSRDYGELQETQYF.

The CDR3 spells CASSPWTGELFF. The CDR3 DNA follows: TGTGCCAGCTCACCATGGACAGGGGAGCTGTTTTTT. The V gene is TRBV18, the J gene TRBJ2-2; tentatively, D is TRBD1 (5 bases). The length of the CDR3 is 12 residues. Per germline, CDR1 KGHSH and CDR2 LQKENI. Trimming removed 2 bases at V and 8 bases at J, with 6 bases between.

The chain recombines TRBV9 with TRBJ1-2, with D unresolved. Trimming took off 0 bases at V and 8 bases at J, with 14 bases between the two ends. Per the germline V gene, CDR1 is SGDLS and CDR2 is YYNGEE. CDR3 size: 14 residues. In DNA form, the CDR3 reads TGTGCCAGCAGCGTAGTAACAGCCTCTCTCGGCTACACCTTC. The encoded protein is CASSVVTASLGYTF.

The chain recombines TRBV4-2 with TRBJ2-7, with TRBD2 identical over 8 bases. This CDR3 has 18 residues. V shed 0 bases and J 5 bases; nucleotides not matched to a gene: 15. Germline CDR1 LGHNA, CDR2 YNFKEQ. This chain's CDR3 is CASSQEGLAGGGTHEQYF. DNA of the CDR3: TGTGCCAGCAGCCAAGAAGGGCTAGCGGGCGGGGGAACTCACGAGCAGTACTTC.

The genes are TRBV19 and TRBJ1-4; the D gene is possibly TRBD1 (5 bases). Per germline, CDR1 LNHDA and CDR2 SQIVND (reference sequence). The ends were cut back, 1 base at V and 8 bases at J, with 17 bases in the middle. The CDR3 has 16 amino acids. CDR3 sequence reads: CASSIGVGDFNEKLFF. The CDR3 region has the DNA TGTGCCAGTAGTATAGGCGTAGGGGACTTCAACGAAAAACTGTTTTTT.

With respect to this clone: One end of the junction fails to match germline, which may point to a read error. V is TRBV7-7 and J is TRBJ2-1; possibly TRBD1 for D (7 bases). In germline, CDR1 is SSHAT, CDR2 FNYEAQ (reference sequence). The CDR3 has 17 residues. The chain's CDR3 is CASSLEGGTASLDEQFF. The CDR3 coding sequence is TGTGCTAGCAGCTTAGAGGGCGGGACAGCCTCTCTTGATGAGCAGTTCTTC.

J is TRBJ2-5 and V is TRBV12-5; 11 bases fit TRBD2. The V segment lost 1 base and the J segment 2 bases; nucleotides outside the gene matches: 6. Germline-derived CDR1 and CDR2 are LGHNT and FRNRAP. CDR3 size: 17 residues. The DNA of the CDR3 is TGTGCTAGTGGTTTGGGAAGGACTAGCGGGTTTCAAGAGACCCAGTACTTC. This codes for CASGLGRTSGFQETQYF.

The J gene is TRBJ1-1, the V gene TRBV7-6; 7 bases are shared with TRBD1. V was clipped by 7 bases and J by 7 bases; unmatched bases: 21. The CDR3 runs to 17 residues. Germline CDR1 is SGHVS and CDR2 is FNYEAQ. The CDR3: CASTDRVAPGQPFEAFF. The CDR3 DNA is TGTGCCAGCACTGACCGAGTAGCACCGGGACAGCCCTTTGAAGCTTTCTTT.

This clone was seen only once. This chain links TRBV28 with TRBJ1-5, with D possibly being TRBD1 (6 bases). This CDR3 is 17 amino acids long. V was clipped by 1 base and J by 4 bases, with 17 bases between them. CDR1 is MDHEN, CDR2 SYDVKM, per germline. In nucleotides, the CDR3 is TGTGCCAGCAGTTTATACCCAAGAGGGGGTGGGAATCAGCCCCAGCATTTT. Translating gives CASSLYPRGGGNQPQHF.

This clone appeared a few times. This chain connects TRBV28 to TRBJ1-3; TRBD1 matches at 8 bases. Germline values: CDR1 MDHEN, CDR2 SYDVKM. The CDR3 is made up of 16 amino acids. Trimming at V came to 1 base and at J to 1 base, leaving 3 bases not matched to a gene. CDR3 nucleotides: TGTGCCAGCAGTTTATTAACAGGGGGTTCTGGAAACACCATATATTTT. This codes for CASSLLTGGSGNTIYF.

The V gene is TRBV19, the J gene TRBJ1-4, with D maybe TRBD1 (6 bases). The V and J ends lost 8 bases and 4 bases respectively, with 23 bases between them. The length of the CDR3 is 17 residues. Per germline, CDR1 LNHDA and CDR2 SQIVND (reference sequence). This chain's CDR3 is CASSSFRERGINEKLFF. The DNA for the CDR3 is TGTGCCAGTTCCTCCTTCAGGGAGAGGGGGATTAATGAAAAACTGTTTTTT.

This chain connects TRBV9 to TRBJ1-3; D is uncertain. V was clipped by 3 bases and J by 1 base, with 5 bases between them. This CDR3 spans 13 amino acids. Germline V gene sequence: CDR1 SGDLS, CDR2 YYNGEE. CDR3 region: CASSAGSGNTIYF. As DNA, the CDR3 is TGTGCCAGCAGCGCGGGATCTGGAAACACCATATATTTT.

This rearrangement joins TRBV7-9 to TRBJ2-5, with D perhaps matching TRBD2 (5 bases). Trimming cost V 1 base and J 5 bases, with 17 bases left between them. Germline CDR1 SEHNR, CDR2 FQNEAQ (reference sequence). The CDR3 contains 16 residues. The CDR3 DNA reads as TGTGCCAGCAGCTTAGGCGCGGCAGGAGGTGGGGAGACCCAGTACTTC. This translates into CASSLGAAGGGETQYF.

This rearrangement joins TRBV5-1 to TRBJ1-4; D might be TRBD1 (6 bases). Per germline, CDR1 SGHRS and CDR2 YFSETQ. V was trimmed by 0 bases and J by 8 bases, leaving 14 bases between them. This CDR3 has 15 residues. CDR3 nucleotide sequence: TGCGCCAGCAGCTTGGTAGCACAGGGCAGAGAAAAACTGTTTTTT. Its protein is CASSLVAQGREKLFF.